The entry below gives a single T cell receptor (beta chain) sequence along with its context. Its antigen is still unknown. The template was RNA from unsorted bulk tissue. This non-tumor lung sample came from over 3 cm beyond the tumor edge. The library came from three nested PCR rounds adapted from ARM-PCR protocols. TCRdb fed the multiplex PCR reads into MiXCR, producing one record per CDR3 protein. The table has 35,000 to 55,000 distinct CDR3 sequences, roughly two thirds seen once. The data originate from a study of tumor and adjacent non-tumor tissue in lung cancer. For the study at large: On average, productive TCRbeta reads reached about 4.17 million per sample. Whole-study results and caveats: In normal lung, the top 100 clones were significantly more dominant than in tumor. Tumor TCR diversity, when higher, was linked to shorter survival.

The CDR3 spans 17 residues. From germline, CDR1 is SGHDN and CDR2 FVKESK. V dropped 4 bases and J dropped 6; count of bases not matched to a gene: 8. Sample: distant non-tumor lung tissue. The clonotype originates from a middle-aged woman with non-small cell lung cancer. V gene TRBV14 combines with J gene TRBJ1-6, with 11 positions matching TRBD1. The CDR3 sequence: CASSRRTGGVGNSPLHF. The CDR3, as DNA: TGTGCCAGCAGCCGCCGGACAGGGGGCGTCGGTAATTCACCCCTCCACTTT.